These 5 T cell receptor beta chains were all obtained from the same sample, sequenced in a study of T cells in Graves' hyperthyroidism and ophthalmopathy. RNA transcripts yielded amplified TCR beta CDR3 regions. The primer set for the first-round RT-PCR of the TCR CDR3 was HTBI. One entry per CDR3 protein, called by TCRdb with MiXCR from the multiplex PCR reads. The sample shows about 160,000 distinct CDR3 sequences, about a tenth of them seen only once. The sample was blood. The origin of the receptors is a woman under 30 with Graves' hyperthyroidism that later progressed to Graves' ophthalmopathy.

This clonotype was observed many times. The rearrangement joins TRBV2 to TRBJ1-4, with D unresolved. This CDR3 spans 17 amino acids. Trimming left V 2 bases short and J 4 bases short, with 17 bases between. Germline loops: CDR1 SNHLY, CDR2 FYNNEI. The CDR3: CASSEWSPAARNEKLFF. CDR3 nucleotides: TGTGCCAGCAGTGAATGGTCACCCGCAGCTCGTAATGAAAAACTGTTTTTT.

This clonotype was recorded at least ten times. The chain joins TRBV12-5 to TRBJ2-7; D uncertain. This CDR3 comprises 17 residues. Trimming took off 4 bases at V and 1 base at J, with 20 bases between the two ends. Germline CDR1 LGHNT, CDR2 FRNRAP. The DNA of the CDR3 is TGTGCTAGTGGTTCACTCCCGCTTTTTAAACCATCCTACGAGCAGTACTTC. Protein: CASGSLPLFKPSYEQYF. The whole variable domain, remainder taken from reference TRBV12-5 and TRBJ2-7, is DARVTQTPRHKVTEMGQEVTMRCQPILGHNTVFWYRQTMMQGLELLAYFRNRAPLDDSGMPKDRFSAEMPDATLATLKIQPSEPRDSAVYFCASGSLPLFKPSYEQYFGPGTRLTVT.

Many counts were recorded for this clonotype. The J gene is TRBJ2-7, the V gene TRBV10-1; TRBD2 agrees at 10 bases. This CDR3 has 14 residues. J lost 6 bases, V lost 3 bases, and 5 bases had no gene match. Looked up from germline, CDR1 is WNHNN and CDR2 is SYGVQD (reference sequence). The CDR3 DNA reads as TGCGCCAGCAGTGAAACTAGCGGGGTAAGCGAGCAGTACTTC. This encodes CASSETSGVSEQYF.

This clonotype came up many times. V and J are TRBV7-3 and TRBJ2-1; D remains ambiguous. Per germline, CDR1 SGHTA and CDR2 FQGTGA. Trimming left V 5 bases short and J 0 bases short, with 11 bases between. The CDR3 spans 15 residues. In nucleotides, the CDR3 is TGTGCCAGCAGCCCTCGGGTGAGCTCCTACAATGAGCAGTTCTTC. Translating it yields CASSPRVSSYNEQFF. Supplemented by reference TRBV7-3 and TRBJ2-1, the full variable domain reads GAGVSQTPSNKVTEKGKYVELRCDPISGHTALYWYRQSLGQGPEFLIYFQGTGAADDSGLPNDRFFAVRPEGSVSTLKIQRTERGDSAVYLCASSPRVSSYNEQFFGPGTRLTVL.

This clonotype showed up many times. The chain links TRBV2 to TRBJ1-1; D gene ambiguous. V dropped 4 bases and J dropped 0 bases, with 15 bases sitting between them. The CDR3 extends over 16 amino acids. Looked up from germline, CDR1 is SNHLY and CDR2 is FYNNEI. This chain's CDR3 is CASSVSSETMNTEAFF. In DNA form, the CDR3 reads TGTGCCAGCAGTGTATCATCCGAGACAATGAACACTGAAGCTTTCTTT.